This T cell receptor beta chain comes out of a study of blood T cells in healthy people across ages. Study-wide results and limits: Donors of long life had a larger count of naive CD4+ cells and greater diversity than aged donors. Diversity was estimated from one million T cells, and these estimates were considered underestimates.

The amount of total RNA extracted per sample was at least 5 micrograms. This clonotype occurred a few times. Its antigen is undetermined. With a J-beta primer mix and a sample-barcoded 5' primer, a second PCR ran 7 to 11 cycles. One entry per CDR3 protein results from TCRdb running MiXCR on the 5' RACE reads. The sample lists some 1.7 million distinct CDR3 sequences; 28% were seen once. The sample taken for sequencing was blood. The TCR comes from a woman aged 30 to 39 in good health.

CDR3 in amino acids: CASSPTGFVYGYTF. The CDR3, as DNA: TGTGCCAGCAGTCCTACAGGGTTCGTCTATGGCTACACCTTC. The rearrangement links TRBV12-3 or TRBV12-4 to TRBJ1-2; D is perhaps TRBD1 (6 bases). Trimming took off 5 bases at V and 4 bases at J, with 14 bases between the two ends. CDR3 size: 14 residues.